This record covers a single TCR beta chain. This CDR3 contains 12 residues. Germline assignment: CDR1 WSHSY and CDR2 SAAADI. Trimming left V 3 bases short and J 6 bases short, with 3 bases between. The sample originates from a study of cytomegalovirus exposure and HLA in healthy donors. Study overall: Unique TCRs from HLA-typed donors, 65 million to 85 million of them, were held in an early data release.

The primer mix had 60 Vbeta and 13 Jbeta primers. The table came from immunoSEQ multiplex PCR; TCRdb's copy has only in-frame clones and leaves some out. The table records some 150,000 clones, approximately 80% of them present only once. The specimen sequenced was PBMCs. This receptor was obtained from a woman aged 50 to 65 in good health and CMV-seronegative. The V gene is TRBV10-2, the J gene TRBJ1-6; the D is unclear. The CDR3 DNA is TGCGCCAGCAGTGAACTTAATTCACCCCTCCACTTT. As protein: CASSELNSPLHF.